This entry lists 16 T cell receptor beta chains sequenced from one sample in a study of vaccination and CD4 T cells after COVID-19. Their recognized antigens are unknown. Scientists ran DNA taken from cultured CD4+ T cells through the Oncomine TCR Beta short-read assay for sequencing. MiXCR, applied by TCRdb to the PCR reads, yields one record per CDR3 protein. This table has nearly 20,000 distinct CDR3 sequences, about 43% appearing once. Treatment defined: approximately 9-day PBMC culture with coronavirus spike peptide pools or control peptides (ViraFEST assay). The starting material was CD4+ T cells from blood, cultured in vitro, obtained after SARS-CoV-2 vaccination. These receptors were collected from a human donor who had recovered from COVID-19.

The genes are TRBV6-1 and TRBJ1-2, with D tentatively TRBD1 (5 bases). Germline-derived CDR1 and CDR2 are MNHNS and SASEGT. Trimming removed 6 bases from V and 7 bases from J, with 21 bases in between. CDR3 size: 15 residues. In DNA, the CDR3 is TGTGCCAGCAGCCCACTCGGGGGGGTAAGGAGTGGCTACACCTTC. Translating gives CASSPLGGVRSGYTF.

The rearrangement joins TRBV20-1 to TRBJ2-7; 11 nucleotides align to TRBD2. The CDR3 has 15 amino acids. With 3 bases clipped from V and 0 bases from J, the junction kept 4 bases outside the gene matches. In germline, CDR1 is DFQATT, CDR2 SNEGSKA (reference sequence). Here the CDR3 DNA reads TGCAGTGCTAGTCTACTAGCGGGGGCCTCCTACGAGCAGTACTTC. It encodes CSASLLAGASYEQYF.

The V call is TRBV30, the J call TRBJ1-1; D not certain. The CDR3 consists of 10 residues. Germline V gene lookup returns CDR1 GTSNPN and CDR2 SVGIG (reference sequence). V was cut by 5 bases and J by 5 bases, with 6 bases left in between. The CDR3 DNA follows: TGTGCCTGGGGGCAGACTGAAGCTTTCTTT. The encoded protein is CAWGQTEAFF.

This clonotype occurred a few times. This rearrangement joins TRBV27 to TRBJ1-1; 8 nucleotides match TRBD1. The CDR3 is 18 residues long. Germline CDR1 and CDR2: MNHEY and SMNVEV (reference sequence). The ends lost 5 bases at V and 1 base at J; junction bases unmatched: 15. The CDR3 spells CASSPYLRDRLPNTEAFF. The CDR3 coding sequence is TGTGCCAGCAGTCCCTACCTCCGGGACAGGCTCCCGAACACTGAAGCTTTCTTT.

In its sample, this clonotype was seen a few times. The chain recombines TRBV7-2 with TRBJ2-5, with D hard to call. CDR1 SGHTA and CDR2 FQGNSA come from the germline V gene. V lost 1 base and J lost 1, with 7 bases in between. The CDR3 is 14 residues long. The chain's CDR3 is CASSLGRAQETQYF. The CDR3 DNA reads TGTGCCAGCAGCTTAGGACGTGCCCAAGAGACCCAGTACTTC.

In DNA, the CDR3 is TGTGCCAGCAGTCCCCTTTCAGGTTATAATTCACCCCTCCACTTT. It translates to CASSPLSGYNSPLHF. The chain combines TRBV11-2 with TRBJ1-6, with D unclear. This CDR3 is built from 15 residues. Looked up from germline, CDR1 is SGHAT and CDR2 is FQNNGV. The ends were cut back, 6 bases at V and 4 bases at J, with 13 bases in the middle. Supplemented by reference TRBV11-2 and TRBJ1-6, the full variable domain reads EAGVAQSPRYKIIEKRQSVAFWCNPISGHATLYWYQQILGQGPKLLIQFQNNGVVDDSQLPKDRFSAERLKGVDSTLKIQPAKLEDSAVYLCASSPLSGYNSPLHFGNGTRLTVT.

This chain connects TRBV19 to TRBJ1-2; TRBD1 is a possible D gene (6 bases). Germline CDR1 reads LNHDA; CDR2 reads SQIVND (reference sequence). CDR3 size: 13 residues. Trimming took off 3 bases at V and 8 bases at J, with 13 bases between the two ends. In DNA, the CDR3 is TGTGCCAGTAGTATGTTGGGGGCGCAAGGCTACACCTTC. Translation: CASSMLGAQGYTF.

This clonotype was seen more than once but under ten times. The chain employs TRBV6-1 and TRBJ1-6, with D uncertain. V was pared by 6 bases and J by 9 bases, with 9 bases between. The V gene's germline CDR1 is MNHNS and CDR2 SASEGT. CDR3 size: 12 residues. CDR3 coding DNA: TGTGCCAGCAGGAGGGTGGGTTCACCCCTCCACTTT. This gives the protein CASRRVGSPLHF.

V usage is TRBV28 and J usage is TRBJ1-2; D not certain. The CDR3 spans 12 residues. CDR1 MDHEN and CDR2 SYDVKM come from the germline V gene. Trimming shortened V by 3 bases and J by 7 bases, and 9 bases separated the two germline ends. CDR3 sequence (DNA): TGTGCCAGCAGTTTTAGGGCAGCTGGCTACACCTTC. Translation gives CASSFRAAGYTF.

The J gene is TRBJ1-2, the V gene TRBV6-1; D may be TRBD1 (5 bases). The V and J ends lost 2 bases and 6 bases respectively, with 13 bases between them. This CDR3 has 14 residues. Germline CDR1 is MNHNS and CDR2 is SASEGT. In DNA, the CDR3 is TGTGCCAGCAGTGAATTAGGCAGGGAGAATGGCTACACCTTC. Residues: CASSELGRENGYTF.

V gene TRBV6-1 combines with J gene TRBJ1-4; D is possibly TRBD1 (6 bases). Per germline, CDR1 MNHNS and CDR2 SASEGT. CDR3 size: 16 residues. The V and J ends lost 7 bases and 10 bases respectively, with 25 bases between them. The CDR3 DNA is TGTGCCAGCACCCAAAACAGGGACGCCACCTACGGAAAACTGTTTTTT. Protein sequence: CASTQNRDATYGKLFF.

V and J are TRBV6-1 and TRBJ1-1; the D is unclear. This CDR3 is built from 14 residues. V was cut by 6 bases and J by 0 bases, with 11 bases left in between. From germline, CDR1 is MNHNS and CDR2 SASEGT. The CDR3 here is CASRPFTVNTEAFF. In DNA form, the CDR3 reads TGTGCCAGCAGGCCTTTCACGGTGAACACTGAAGCTTTCTTT.

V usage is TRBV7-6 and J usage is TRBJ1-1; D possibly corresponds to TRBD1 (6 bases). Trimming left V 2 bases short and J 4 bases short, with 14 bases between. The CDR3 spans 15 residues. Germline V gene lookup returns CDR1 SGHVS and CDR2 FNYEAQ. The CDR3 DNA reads TGTGCCAGCAGCTTATACGGGGGGCGGAGCACTGAAGCTTTCTTT. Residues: CASSLYGGRSTEAFF.

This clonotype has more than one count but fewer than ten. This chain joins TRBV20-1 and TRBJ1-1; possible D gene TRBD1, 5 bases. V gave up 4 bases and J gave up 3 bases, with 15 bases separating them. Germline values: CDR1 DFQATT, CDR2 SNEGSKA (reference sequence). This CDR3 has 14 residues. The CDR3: CSAKGTPGDTEAFF. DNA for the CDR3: TGCAGTGCTAAGGGGACTCCGGGGGACACTGAAGCTTTCTTT.

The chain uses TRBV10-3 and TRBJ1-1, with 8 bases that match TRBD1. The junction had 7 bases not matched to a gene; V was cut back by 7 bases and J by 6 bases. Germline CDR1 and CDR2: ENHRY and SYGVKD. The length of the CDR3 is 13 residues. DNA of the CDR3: TGTGCCATCACTACGGACAGGGCCTCTGAAGCTTTCTTT. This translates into CAITTDRASEAFF.

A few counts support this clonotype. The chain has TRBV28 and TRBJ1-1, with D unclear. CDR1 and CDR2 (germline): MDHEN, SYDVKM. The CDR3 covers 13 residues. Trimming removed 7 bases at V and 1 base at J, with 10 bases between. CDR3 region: CASTGRKNTEAFF. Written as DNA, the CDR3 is TGTGCCAGCACCGGCAGGAAGAACACTGAAGCTTTCTTT. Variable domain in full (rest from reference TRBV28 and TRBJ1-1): DVKVTQSSRYLVKRTGEKVFLECVQDMDHENMFWYRQDPGLGLRLIYFSYDVKMKEKGDIPEGYSVSREKKERFSLILESASTNQTSMYLCASTGRKNTEAFFGQGTRLTVV.